The clone carrying this T cell receptor (beta chain) appeared a few times. This record belongs to a study of human T cells and chemical hapten exposure. For the study at large: Subjects had 2% DPC placed on about 2 cm by about 2 cm of upper inner arm skin for sensitization.

Via MiXCR, TCRdb re-called the RACE reads, giving one row per CDR3 protein. Counted here are 100,000 or so distinct CDR3 sequences, 10% to 13% occurring once; the ten biggest clones make up less than 2.5%. The time point denotes: patch test 1, 2 weeks after DPC sensitization. The treatment denotes: therapeutic diphenylcyclopropenone sensitization with weekly scalp DPC. This CDR3 is built from 15 residues. The germline CDR1 and CDR2 sequences are MNHNS and SASEGT. V lost 5 bases and J lost 6, with 16 bases in between. The chain recombines TRBV6-1 with TRBJ2-2; D may be TRBD1 (6 bases). The receptor was isolated from a man between 40 and 49 years old with alopecia areata. Some clones in this sample may be carry-over from other donors' samples. The sequencing here drew on whole blood, taken in connection with sensitization to the hapten diphenylcyclopropenone (DPC). The CDR3 nucleotides are TGTGCCAGCAGTAGAATAACAGGGTCGGCCGGGGAGCTGTTTTTT. Its translation: CASSRITGSAGELFF.